This T cell receptor beta chain was identified in a study of T cells in lung cancer brain metastases (dated by TCRdb to between 2017 and 2018). In terms of the full investigation: Seventeen of the 20 patients had a history of tobacco use, with a median of about 36 pack-years. Eighteen of the 20 patients received no interval therapy between primary and metastasis resection. Median interval between primary and brain metastasis specimen acquisition was roughly 360 days. The study compared TCR beta CDR3 repertoires of fully resected primary non-small cell lung cancers with those of paired brain metastases. The cohort comprised around 20 patients contributing some 40 specimens, one primary lung lesion and one brain metastasis each. A median age at first diagnosis of about 50 years was recorded for the patients, of whom about 9 were male and 11 were female. The average DNA integrity number was more than 3 in both primary and metastatic specimens, and the two sites did not differ significantly. Overall study results and their limits: DNA fragmentation in the FFPE samples may have prevented recovery of the complete infiltrating T cell repertoire. Brain metastases had significantly fewer unique productive clones than paired primaries (median approximately 1,500 versus 4,500). Most clones were lesion-specific, with limited overlap between paired lesions (mean Morisita index 0.23). It was not possible to control for the effects of preoperative corticosteroids on T cell infiltration in brain metastases. The ten most abundant clones made up a significantly larger repertoire fraction in brain metastases than primaries, suggesting clonal expansion.

For this clone: The antigen it binds to is not known. Base-call qualities are not available, and no considerably larger clone is one nucleotide away.

Each sample received between about 2 and 5.5 ug of genomic DNA as input, and paired samples received equal DNA input. TCR beta libraries were constructed with the immunoSEQ hsTCRbeta Kit, with multiplexed V and J gene primers used across two PCR steps. The pooled libraries, together with positive and negative controls, were sequenced on an Illumina MiSeq running a 100-cycle paired-end protocol. Per the original workflow: The immunoSEQ vendor processed the raw data into normalized, annotated TCR beta repertoire reports. Richness was counted as unique clones by nucleotide sequence, and total richness was extrapolated with the iChao1 and Efron-Thisted estimators. Pielou's evenness, Simpson's index, top-ten clone proportional abundance, and Morisita overlap index were used to characterize and compare paired lesions. In TCRdb, the immuneACCESS table is reduced to in-frame sequences with V and J assigned. These tables do not hold every clone; where another copy was compared, an unresolved V gene accounts for under half, and the others remain unexplained. The V and J calls and clone size are taken from that table; D and trimming were inferred from the DNA. This sample holds a few thousand clones; 85% were observed only once. The top ten clonotypes cover around a tenth of the sample.

Patients underwent resection for synchronous oligometastatic disease or delayed recurrence of a solitary brain metastasis. To avoid including cancers other than NSCLC, any patient with a history of multiple malignancies was excluded. Tumor areas were macrodissected from 5 or 6 deparaffinized 10 um unstained sections under guidance from marked H&E slides. All specimens were fixed in formalin and embedded in paraffin (FFPE). The AllPrep DNA/RNA FFPE Kit was used for extraction of genomic DNA. Deletion took 3 bases off V and 0 bases off J, with a span of 6 bases between the germline ends. Inclusive of the bounding cysteine and phenylalanine, the CDR3 is 14 residues long. Just CDR3 DNA is preserved here, 42 bases in frame from base 1. Via the germline V gene, CDR1 is MGHDK and CDR2 SYGVNS.

This TCR was recovered from a woman in her fifties or sixties with non-small cell lung cancer that had spread to the brain. This chain joins TRBV25-1 to TRBJ1-3, with the D gene uncertain. Sequenced sample: tumor tissue from a brain metastasis. The sample's cell subset or site, from its label and the paper: paired resected brain metastasis. The DNA is as follows: TGTGCCAGCAGTGATCCCCTCTCTGGAAACACCATATATTTT. Its amino acids are CASSDPLSGNTIYF.